The rows below give T cell receptor beta chains drawn from one sample of a study of cytomegalovirus exposure and HLA in healthy donors. Measured with immunoSEQ multiplex PCR; TCRdb has only the in-frame clones, and not every one. Counted here are under 140,000 clones, roughly 84% occurring once; the ten biggest clones make up roughly 6%. Material for sequencing was PBMCs. These receptors were obtained from a man under 40 in good health and CMV-seropositive. The CDR3 runs from the conserved cysteine through the conserved F or W. D genes are given only for firm matches. A clone size is listed for some rows: how often the clone was seen (once, few, many), or a class if it is expanded.

d_call: -
v_call: TRBV5-6
j_call: TRBJ1-2
clone_size: -
cdr3_nt: TGTGCCAGCAGCTTGGAACAGAGCTATGGCTACACCTTC
cdr3_aa: CASSLEQSYGYTF

d_call: -
v_call: TRBV25-1
j_call: TRBJ1-5
clone_size: -
cdr3_nt: TGTGCCAGCAGTGAATTCCGGTCAGGGGAGCCCCAGCATTTT
cdr3_aa: CASSEFRSGEPQHF

d_call: -
v_call: TRBV10-1
j_call: TRBJ2-1
clone_size: -
cdr3_nt: TGCGCCAGCAGTGAGTCCGGGGGTACTAGCTCCTACAATGAGCAGTTCTTC
cdr3_aa: CASSESGGTSSYNEQFF

d_call: -
v_call: TRBV25-1
j_call: TRBJ1-1
clone_size: -
cdr3_nt: TGTGCCAGCAGTGACGTACAGGGAGAGAACACTGAAGCTTTCTTT
cdr3_aa: CASSDVQGENTEAFF

d_call: -
v_call: TRBV7-9
j_call: TRBJ1-2
clone_size: -
cdr3_nt: TGTGCCAGCAGCCTGGACAGATATGGCTACACCTTC
cdr3_aa: CASSLDRYGYTF

d_call: TRBD1
v_call: TRBV7-9
j_call: TRBJ2-2
clone_size: -
cdr3_nt: TGTGCCAGCAGCTCCGGGATTAACAGGGGGAACACCGGGGAGCTGTTTTTT
cdr3_aa: CASSSGINRGNTGELFF

d_call: -
v_call: TRBV13
j_call: TRBJ2-7
clone_size: -
cdr3_nt: TGTGCCAGCAGCTTAGCGGGGAGAAACTACGAGCAGTACTTC
cdr3_aa: CASSLAGRNYEQYF

d_call: -
v_call: TRBV5-6
j_call: TRBJ1-6
clone_size: -
cdr3_nt: TGTGCCAGCAGTTCACAGGGCCAATCCTATAATTCACCCCTCCACTTT
cdr3_aa: CASSSQGQSYNSPLHF

d_call: -
v_call: TRBV7-9
j_call: TRBJ2-3
clone_size: -
cdr3_nt: TGTGCCAGCAGCTTAGCTGATCAAGCGTTGGATACGCAGTATTTT
cdr3_aa: CASSLADQALDTQYF

d_call: TRBD2
v_call: TRBV7-9
j_call: TRBJ2-7
clone_size: -
cdr3_nt: TGTGCCAGCAGCCCTGGGGGGAGGGCCTACGAGCAGTACTTC
cdr3_aa: CASSPGGRAYEQYF

d_call: -
v_call: TRBV9
j_call: TRBJ2-1
clone_size: -
cdr3_nt: TGTGCCAGCAGCGTAGATCAGCGGATTGTCAATGAGCAGTTCTTC
cdr3_aa: CASSVDQRIVNEQFF

d_call: -
v_call: TRBV28
j_call: TRBJ1-5
clone_size: -
cdr3_nt: TGTGCCAGCACTAGAGGGTGCGGGGGGCCCCAGCATTTT
cdr3_aa: CASTRGCGGPQHF

d_call: -
v_call: TRBV13
j_call: TRBJ1-1
clone_size: few
cdr3_nt: TGTGCCAGCAGCTCCGGACGGGGCACTGAAGCTTTCTTT
cdr3_aa: CASSSGRGTEAFF

d_call: TRBD1
v_call: TRBV11-2
j_call: TRBJ1-2
clone_size: -
cdr3_nt: TGTGCCAGCAGCGTAATAAGGACAGGGCCATATGGCTACACCTTC
cdr3_aa: CASSVIRTGPYGYTF

d_call: -
v_call: TRBV6-1
j_call: TRBJ2-5
clone_size: -
cdr3_nt: TGTGCCAGCAGTGAAGGCGTAGGGGTTCGGGAGACCCAGTACTTC
cdr3_aa: CASSEGVGVRETQYF

d_call: -
v_call: TRBV25-1
j_call: TRBJ1-1
clone_size: -
cdr3_nt: TGTGCCAGCACTCGAAGGGGAGGGGTCGGTAGAGCTTTCTTT
cdr3_aa: CASTRRGGVGRAFF